The T cell receptor beta chain described here comes from a study of OX40 agonist ivuxolimab in advanced cancers. Across the whole study: Anti-PD-1, anti-PD-L1 or anti-CTLA-4 therapy given earlier was allowed, and approximately 43% had some.

Repertoires were generated with immunoSEQ multiplex PCR, while TCRdb's copy carries only in-frame clones and drops some. Of approximately 38,000 clones listed, 82% are singletons. Whole-study results and caveats: Clonal expansion from baseline to week 6 occurred in both CD4+ and CD8+ T cells. Determination of antigen specificity was not performed for the expanded peripheral T cells. Among the nonresponders, some also had low normalized T-cell clonal expansion.

As concerns this clone: The target antigen is unknown.

Sequenced material: CD4+ or CD8+ T cells sorted from blood, taken in a trial of the OX40 agonist ivuxolimab. This receptor was identified in an adult with an advanced solid tumor such as melanoma, head and neck, liver or kidney cancer.

The CDR3, as DNA: TGTGCCAGTAGTATAGAGGGGTCAGGCGAGCAGTACTTC. Residues: CASSIEGSGEQYF. The chain is built from TRBV19 and TRBJ2-7; D unresolved. The germline V gene encodes CDR1 LNHDA and CDR2 SQIVND (reference sequence). This CDR3 spans 13 amino acids. The ends were cut back, 0 bases at V and 6 bases at J, with 9 bases in the middle. Together with reference TRBV19 and TRBJ2-7, the CDR3 gives the full variable domain: DGGITQSPKYLFRKEGQNVTLSCEQNLNHDAMYWYRQDPGQGLRLIYYSQIVNDFQKGDIAEGYSVSREKKESFPLTVTSAQKNPTAFYLCASSIEGSGEQYFGPGTRLTVT.